This TCR beta chain comes out of a study of PD-L1 blockade in urothelial cancer. Study-level background: Atezolizumab, begun by patients around 2014, was given at 1,200 mg intravenously every 3 weeks. Samples of blood were analyzed 3 weeks (second dose) and 6 weeks after treatment start. Per blood sample, T cells had a median of about 150,000. Study-wide results and limits: Tumor-associated blood clones were expanded more by durable-benefit patients at 3 weeks.

In the case of this clone: Its antigen is unidentified.

Indicated time point: peripheral blood 6 weeks after treatment start. V was clipped by 10 bases and J by 3 bases, with 15 bases between them. This CDR3 is built from 14 residues. CDR1 is MNHEY and CDR2 is SVGAGI in the germline V gene. The method was immunoSEQ multiplex PCR; TCRdb's version includes in-frame clones alone and lacks a portion of them. The repertoire holds under 55,000 clones, 82% seen once, with about 13% in the top ten. The receptor was derived from a man aged 60 to 75 with urothelial cancer. The chain recombines TRBV6-5 with TRBJ2-2; D might be TRBD2 (5 bases). Sequences were derived from PBMCs, sampled around atezolizumab (anti-PD-L1) treatment. The CDR3: CATRRGVDTGELFF. The DNA for the CDR3 is TGTGCCACCCGTCGGGGAGTGGACACCGGGGAGCTGTTTTTT.